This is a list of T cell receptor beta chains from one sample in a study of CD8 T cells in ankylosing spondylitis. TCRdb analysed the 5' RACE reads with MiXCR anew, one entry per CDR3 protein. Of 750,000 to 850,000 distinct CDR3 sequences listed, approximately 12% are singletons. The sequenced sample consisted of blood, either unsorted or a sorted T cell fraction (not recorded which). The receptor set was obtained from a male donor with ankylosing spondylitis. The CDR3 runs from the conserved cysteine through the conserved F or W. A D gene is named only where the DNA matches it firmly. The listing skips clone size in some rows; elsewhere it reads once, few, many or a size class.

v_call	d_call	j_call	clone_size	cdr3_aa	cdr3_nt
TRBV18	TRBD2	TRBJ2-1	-	CASSPSGRALYNEQFF	TGTGCCAGCTCACCAAGCGGGAGGGCCCTGTACAATGAGCAGTTCTTC
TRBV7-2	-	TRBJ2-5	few	CASSYDRFTQYF	TGTGCCAGCAGCTATGACAGGTTCACCCAGTACTTC
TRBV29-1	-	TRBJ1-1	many	CSVEDQRSEAFF	TGCAGCGTTGAAGATCAACGGTCGGAAGCTTTCTTT
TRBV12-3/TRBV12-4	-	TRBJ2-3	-	CASSLGGDSRRDTQYF	TGTGCCAGCAGTTTAGGGGGGGACAGTCGAAGGGATACGCAGTATTTT
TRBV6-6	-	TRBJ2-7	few	CASSYSGPQYF	TGTGCCAGCAGTTACTCGGGGCCGCAGTACTTC
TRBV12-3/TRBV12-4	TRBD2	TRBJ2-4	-	CASSAMGREGNIQYF	TGTGCCAGCAGTGCCATGGGGCGGGAGGGAAACATTCAGTACTTC
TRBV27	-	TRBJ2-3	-	CASSLSASDREVADTQYF	TGTGCCAGCAGTTTATCCGCGTCTGACAGGGAGGTCGCAGATACGCAGTATTTT
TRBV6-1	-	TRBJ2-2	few	CASSPLRGVGELFF	TGTGCCAGCAGTCCATTAAGGGGTGTCGGGGAGCTGTTTTTT
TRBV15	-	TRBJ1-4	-	CATSRDVGTGEKLFF	TGTGCCACCAGCAGAGATGTAGGGACCGGAGAAAAACTGTTTTTT
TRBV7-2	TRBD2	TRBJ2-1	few	CASSLVRSSGGANEQFF	TGTGCCAGCAGCTTAGTTCGTTCTAGCGGGGGGGCCAATGAGCAGTTCTTC
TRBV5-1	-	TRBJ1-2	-	CASSYRPGAEGYTF	TGCGCCAGCAGCTACCGTCCGGGGGCGGAGGGCTACACCTTC
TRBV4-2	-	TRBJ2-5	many	CASSQAIGQETQYF	TGTGCCAGCAGCCAAGCGATAGGGCAAGAGACCCAGTACTTC
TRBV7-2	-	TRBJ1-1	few	CASSLVFSGSEAFF	TGTGCCAGCAGCTTAGTTTTTAGTGGGTCTGAAGCTTTCTTT
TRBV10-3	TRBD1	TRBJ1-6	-	CAISESRQGDSPLHF	TGTGCCATCAGTGAGTCGAGACAGGGCGATTCACCCCTCCACTTT
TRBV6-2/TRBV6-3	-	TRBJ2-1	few	CASSPRLGGHGNEQFF	TGTGCCAGCAGTCCAAGACTAGGGGGGCATGGGAATGAGCAGTTCTTC
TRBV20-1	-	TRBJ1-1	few	CSAWVPNQNTEAFF	TGCAGTGCTTGGGTCCCGAACCAGAACACTGAAGCTTTCTTT